The 7 T cell receptor beta chains listed next were all sequenced from one sample in a study of beta chain features in type 1 diabetes. The entirety of the isolated RNA underwent reverse transcription, so expressed TCRB transcripts were sequenced. Method: immunoSEQ multiplex PCR; TCRdb's copy keeps in-frame clones and lacks some. The table has around 160,000 clones, nearly 50% seen once. Sequences were obtained from Tregs from blood. The origin of the receptors is a man aged 18 to 30 in good health.

The V gene is TRBV5-1, the J gene TRBJ2-7; weak D call: TRBD1 (6 bases). V lost 4 bases and J 6 bases, leaving 20 bases between the germline ends. The CDR3 is made up of 15 amino acids. CDR1 and CDR2 from the germline V gene are SGHRS and YFSETQ. CDR3 sequence reads: CASSHSAGALGEQYF. The CDR3 DNA sequence: TGCGCCAGCAGCCATAGCGCAGGGGCCCTCGGCGAGCAGTACTTC.

There are a few counts of this clone. The chain has TRBV7-3 and TRBJ2-5, with 8 bases identical to TRBD2. V shed 5 bases and J 4 bases; nucleotides not matched to a gene: 9. The germline gives CDR1 SGHTA, CDR2 FQGTGA. The CDR3 contains 15 residues. This chain's CDR3 is CASSPGGSGRETQYF. The DNA for the CDR3 is TGTGCCAGCAGCCCCGGTGGGAGCGGGAGAGAGACCCAGTACTTC.

The table lists this clone with a few counts. The J gene is TRBJ1-2, the V gene TRBV7-2; 7 bases fit TRBD1. CDR1 is SGHTA and CDR2 is FQGNSA in the germline V gene. The CDR3 consists of 15 residues. The J segment lost 5 bases and the V segment lost 5 bases, leaving 11 bases of the junction unmatched. CDR3 in amino acids: CASSPTSTGRYGYTF. CDR3 nucleotides: TGTGCCAGCAGCCCTACCTCGACAGGGCGTTATGGCTACACCTTC. Using reference TRBV7-2 and TRBJ1-2 for the parts outside the CDR3, the full variable domain is GAGVSQSPSNKVTEKGKDVELRCDPISGHTALYWYRQSLGQGLEFLIYFQGNSAPDKSGLPSDRFSAERTGGSVSTLTIQRTQQEDSAVYLCASSPTSTGRYGYTFGSGTRLTVV.

The chain uses TRBV5-1 and TRBJ2-1, with D perhaps matching TRBD1 (5 bases). The CDR3 spans 14 residues. V lost 0 bases and J 7 bases, leaving 11 bases between the germline ends. In germline, CDR1 is SGHRS, CDR2 YFSETQ. In DNA, the CDR3 is TGCGCCAGCAGCTTGGTAGGTCCAGGGAATGAGCAGTTCTTC. As protein: CASSLVGPGNEQFF.

The V call is TRBV7-8, the J call TRBJ1-1, with 8 bases lining up with TRBD1. Trimming cost V 5 bases and J 1 base; bases outside gene matches: 9. The CDR3 is 16 amino acids. Germline assignment: CDR1 SGHVS and CDR2 FQNEAQ. This CDR3 is CASSAPGQGWNTEAFF. The CDR3 DNA follows: TGTGCCAGCAGCGCGCCTGGACAGGGCTGGAACACTGAAGCTTTCTTT.

The chain recombines TRBV7-2 with TRBJ2-7; D is uncertain. V gave up 1 base and J gave up 2 bases, with 9 bases separating them. This CDR3 contains 14 residues. Looked up from germline, CDR1 is SGHTA and CDR2 is FQGNSA. The DNA of the CDR3 is TGTGCCAGCAGCTTAGGGCCGATGCCCTACGAGCAGTACTTC. Its protein is CASSLGPMPYEQYF.

V gene TRBV7-2 combines with J gene TRBJ2-7; 13 bases match TRBD2. CDR3 size: 15 residues. CDR1 and CDR2 (germline): SGHTA, FQGNSA. V shed 4 bases and J 2 bases; nucleotides not matched to a gene: 2. The CDR3: CASSSTSGGPYEQYF. In DNA form, the CDR3 reads TGTGCCAGCAGCTCGACTAGCGGGGGGCCCTACGAGCAGTACTTC.